The clone carrying this T cell receptor beta chain is classed as medium-sized. The protocol was immunoSEQ multiplex PCR, while the TCRdb copy is restricted to in-frame clones and leaves out a portion. This table has 350 to 450 clones, more than 15% appearing once. This entry is derived from a study of sequential checkpoint blockade in melanoma. Whole-study context: TCRbeta immunosequencing was performed on DNA from roughly 90 pretreatment melanoma tumor samples.

The sample's treatment: randomized to nivolumab then ipilimumab (arm A) or the reverse (arm B). Patients had received no earlier DNA-damaging chemotherapy. This TCR came from a human donor with melanoma. Source: tumor tissue (inferred from file names), taken from a patient given nivolumab and ipilimumab in sequence.

This chain's CDR3 is CASRAGPLYQPQHF. As DNA, the CDR3 is TGTGCCAGCAGGGCGGGACCGCTCTATCAGCCCCAGCATTTT. The V and J genes are TRBV11-3 and TRBJ1-5, with TRBD1 as a possible D gene (5 bases). The CDR3 has 14 amino acids. Trimming removed 6 bases from V and 5 bases from J, with 14 bases in between. Germline loops: CDR1 SGHNT, CDR2 YENEEA.